These 5 T cell receptor beta chains came from one sample sequenced in a study of vaccination and CD4 T cells after COVID-19. The treatment was: approximately nine-day PBMC culture with coronavirus spike peptide pools or control peptides (ViraFEST assay). Antigens of these TCRs are unknown. Sequencing of cultured CD4+ T cell DNA used the Oncomine TCR Beta short-read assay. TCRdb reanalysed the PCR reads using MiXCR and keeps one entry per CDR3 protein. The sample has about 15,000 distinct CDR3 sequences; about three quarters are singletons. The sequencing sample was made of CD4+ T cells from blood, cultured in vitro. Source of these receptors: a human donor who had recovered from COVID-19.

The V gene is TRBV6-2 or TRBV6-3, the J gene TRBJ2-5; the match to TRBD1 covers 10 bases. The germline gives CDR1 MNHEY, CDR2 SVGEGT. V lost 0 bases, J lost 4 bases, and 2 bases stayed unmatched. The CDR3 loop spans 15 amino acids. The DNA for the CDR3 is TGTGCCAGCAGTTACTCGGGGACAGGGGTAGAGACCCAGTACTTC. This translates into CASSYSGTGVETQYF.

V gene TRBV20-1 combines with J gene TRBJ2-4, with 13 bases that match TRBD2. Trimming removed 1 base from V and 7 bases from J; junction bases left unmatched: 7. Germline loops: CDR1 DFQATT, CDR2 SNEGSKA (reference sequence). The CDR3 runs 16 residues. The CDR3 nucleotides are TGCAGTGCTAGAGTCACTAGCGGGAGGGAGAATAACATTCAGTACTTC. Its translation is CSARVTSGRENNIQYF.

This chain joins TRBV20-1 and TRBJ2-2; D gene uncertain. Germline CDR1 reads DFQATT; CDR2 reads SNEGSKA (reference sequence). The V end was cut by 3 bases, the J end by 6 bases, with 11 bases between. The CDR3 consists of 13 residues. CDR3 residues: CSASVCLPGELFF. CDR3 nucleotide sequence: TGCAGTGCTAGCGTTTGTTTGCCCGGGGAGCTGTTTTTT.

V gene TRBV6-5 combines with J gene TRBJ2-7; D could derive from TRBD1 or TRBD2 (5 bases each). V was shortened by 0 bases and J by 4 bases, with 13 bases between the two germline ends. The CDR3 spans 15 residues. Germline V gene data show CDR1 as MNHEY and CDR2 as SVGAGI. CDR3 bases: TGTGCCAGCAGTTACTCCTGGGGTGAGGGGTACGAGCAGTACTTC. As protein: CASSYSWGEGYEQYF.

The chain couples TRBV6-2 or TRBV6-3 to TRBJ2-7; a weak D match, TRBD2 (5 bases). Deletions cut 2 bases from V and 0 bases from J, with 11 bases between. This CDR3 has 15 residues. Per germline, CDR1 MNHEY and CDR2 SVGEGT. The CDR3 DNA reads TGTGCCAGCAGTTACCTGGCGGGCATCTCCTACGAGCAGTACTTC. The encoded protein is CASSYLAGISYEQYF.